Below are 22 T cell receptor beta chains sequenced from a single sample in a study of vaccination and CD4 T cells after COVID-19. Cultured CD4+ T cell DNA was sequenced using the Oncomine TCR Beta short-read assay. TCRdb passed the PCR reads through MiXCR, listing each CDR3 protein once. The table shows 20,000 to 25,000 distinct CDR3 sequences, with under 45% occurring only once. Treatment specified: approximately nine-day PBMC culture with coronavirus spike peptide pools or control peptides (ViraFEST assay). The antigens these receptors bind are not known. The material was CD4+ T cells from blood, cultured in vitro, obtained before SARS-CoV-2 vaccination. The origin of the receptors is a human donor who received a COVID-19 vaccine.

The chain employs TRBV11-3 and TRBJ2-7; 12 bases align to TRBD2. The CDR3 loop spans 15 amino acids. Germline V lookup: CDR1 SGHNT, CDR2 YENEEA. The ends lost 5 bases at V and 3 bases at J; junction bases unmatched: 5. CDR3 amino acids: CASSPGLAGGYEQYF. Written as DNA, the CDR3 is TGTGCCAGCAGCCCGGGACTAGCGGGTGGCTACGAGCAGTACTTC.

In this sample, this clonotype turned up a few times. The rearrangement links TRBV18 to TRBJ2-7, with no clear D. V lost 2 bases, J lost 0 bases, and 8 bases lay in between. Germline CDR1 reads KGHSH; CDR2 reads LQKENI. This CDR3 spans 14 amino acids. The CDR3 spells CASSPDITSYEQYF. CDR3 DNA sequence: TGTGCCAGCTCACCAGACATTACCTCCTACGAGCAGTACTTC.

The chain couples TRBV20-1 to TRBJ2-4; D is ambiguous. CDR3 size: 15 residues. V was cut by 3 bases and J by 0 bases, with 12 bases left in between. CDR1 and CDR2 (germline): DFQATT, SNEGSKA (reference sequence). This CDR3 is CSASTRPLAKNIQYF. The CDR3 DNA reads TGCAGTGCTAGCACCAGGCCCTTAGCCAAAAACATTCAGTACTTC.

The chain employs TRBV7-2 and TRBJ2-1, with 9 bases identical to TRBD1. CDR3 length: 15 residues. The V gene end was trimmed by 0 bases and the J gene end by 6 bases; junction bases not matched to a gene: 3. Germline lookup yields CDR1 SGHTA and CDR2 FQGNSA. The CDR3 here is CASSLAGQGTNEQFF. The CDR3 nucleotides are TGTGCCAGCAGCTTAGCGGGACAGGGCACCAATGAGCAGTTCTTC.

The sample holds a few counts of this clonotype. This sequence joins TRBV15 and TRBJ1-2, with D possibly TRBD1 on 5 matching bases. Looked up from germline, CDR1 is LNHNV and CDR2 is YYDKDF (reference sequence). Between the trimmed V and J ends, which lost 0 bases and 3 bases, there was a span of 11 bases. The CDR3 consists of 15 residues. The CDR3 sequence is CATSRDFSRDYGYTF. The CDR3 bases are TGTGCCACCAGCAGAGATTTTAGCAGGGACTATGGCTACACCTTC.

This chain connects TRBV2 to TRBJ1-2, with TRBD1 as a possible D gene (5 bases). The germline CDR1 and CDR2 sequences are SNHLY and FYNNEI. The CDR3 loop spans 13 amino acids. With 7 bases removed from V and 4 bases from J, the gap between germline ends came to 13 bases. This chain's CDR3 is CASMPGGVYGYTF. CDR3 DNA sequence: TGTGCCAGCATGCCGGGGGGAGTCTATGGCTACACCTTC.

In its sample, this clonotype was seen a few times. The chain combines TRBV11-3 with TRBJ1-4; 7 positions match TRBD1. From germline, CDR1 is SGHNT and CDR2 YENEEA. The CDR3 covers 14 residues. V lost 5 bases, J lost 8 bases, and 8 bases stayed unmatched. The CDR3 region is CASSQRQGGEKLFF. CDR3 sequence (DNA): TGTGCCAGCAGCCAGCGACAGGGAGGCGAAAAACTGTTTTTT.

This clonotype was recorded a few times. The genes are TRBV29-1 and TRBJ1-1; D gene unclear. Germline lookup yields CDR1 SQVTM and CDR2 ANQGSEA. The CDR3 is made up of 11 amino acids. Here the CDR3 reads CTGGQNTEAFF. As DNA, the CDR3 is TGCACCGGAGGGCAGAACACTGAAGCTTTCTTT.

The V and J genes are TRBV18 and TRBJ2-3; 9 bases are shared with TRBD1. The CDR3 contains 15 residues. J was trimmed by 3 bases and V by 3 bases; bases with no gene match: 4. Germline V gene data show CDR1 as KGHSH and CDR2 as LQKENI. In DNA, the CDR3 is TGTGCCAGCTCACCCTCACAGGGGGCAACAGATACGCAGTATTTT. It specifies CASSPSQGATDTQYF.

This clonotype came up a few times. This sequence joins TRBV20-1 and TRBJ1-1, with a weak D call TRBD1 (5 bases). The CDR3 sequence is 13 residues long. V shed 4 bases and J shed 3 bases, with 12 bases lying between them. CDR1 and CDR2 (germline): DFQATT, SNEGSKA (reference sequence). The CDR3 DNA sequence: TGCAGTGCTAACCGGGGCTTGTACACTGAAGCTTTCTTT. Its protein is CSANRGLYTEAFF.

J is TRBJ1-2 and V is TRBV12-3 or TRBV12-4; D not resolved. Between the trimmed V and J ends, which lost 0 bases and 4 bases, there was a span of 9 bases. CDR3 length equals 14 residues. CDR3 loop: CASSLAPGIYGYTF. CDR3 coding DNA: TGTGCCAGCAGTTTAGCGCCAGGAATCTATGGCTACACCTTC.

The rearrangement uses TRBV30 and TRBJ2-2; D perhaps matches TRBD2 (6 bases). There are 13 residues in the CDR3. Germline V lookup: CDR1 GTSNPN, CDR2 SVGIG (reference sequence). V was clipped by 5 bases and J by 7 bases, with 14 bases between them. This CDR3 reads CAWATGRNGELFF. The CDR3 DNA is TGTGCCTGGGCGACGGGGAGGAACGGGGAGCTGTTTTTT.

This clonotype was detected only once. At one of its ends the junction is not consistent with the germline gene, which may arise from a read error. The chain couples TRBV7-8 to TRBJ2-7; 7 bases match TRBD2. Germline CDR1 reads SGHVS; CDR2 reads FQNEAQ. CDR3 size: 13 residues. The CDR3, as DNA: TGTGTCAGCAGCTTAGGGAGGGCGTACGAGCAGTACTTC. Encoded protein: CVSSLGRAYEQYF.

The chain joins TRBV6-1 to TRBJ1-4, with D maybe TRBD1 (6 bases). Germline V gives CDR1 MNHNS, CDR2 SASEGT. This CDR3 is 18 amino acids long. Trimming took off 3 bases at V and 1 base at J, with 18 bases between the two ends. The DNA for the CDR3 is TGTGCCAGCAGTGAGTGGTACAGGGTTGAAGGAACTAATGAAAAACTGTTTTTT. The encoded protein is CASSEWYRVEGTNEKLFF.

For the CDR3, the DNA is TGTGCCAGCACCCTACAGGGGCTTGAAGCTTTCTTT. Residues: CASTLQGLEAFF. This rearrangement joins TRBV11-2 to TRBJ1-1, with 7 bases that match TRBD1. Germline V gives CDR1 SGHAT, CDR2 FQNNGV. With V trimmed by 7 bases and J by 7 bases, 6 bases remained unmatched. This CDR3 has 12 amino acids. The variable domain in full, with the rest retrieved from reference TRBV11-2 and TRBJ1-1, is EAGVAQSPRYKIIEKRQSVAFWCNPISGHATLYWYQQILGQGPKLLIQFQNNGVVDDSQLPKDRFSAERLKGVDSTLKIQPAKLEDSAVYLCASTLQGLEAFFGQGTRLTVV.

This clonotype has more than one count but fewer than ten. The genes are TRBV20-1 and TRBJ2-1; 13 bases line up with TRBD2. Losses at the gene ends were 0 bases for V and 5 bases for J; bases not matched to a gene: 7. The CDR3 is 17 amino acids. Germline CDR1 DFQATT, CDR2 SNEGSKA (reference sequence). CDR3 loop: CSARDFRGLAGDNEQFF. The CDR3 DNA sequence: TGCAGTGCTAGAGATTTCCGCGGACTAGCGGGGGACAATGAGCAGTTCTTC.

This clonotype was detected a few times. The genes are TRBV7-8 and TRBJ2-2; D is possibly TRBD2 (6 bases). Trimming removed 0 bases at V and 7 bases at J, with 6 bases between. Germline loops: CDR1 SGHVS, CDR2 FQNEAQ. The CDR3 sequence is 13 residues long. The CDR3 sequence: CASSLAGGGELFF. DNA for the CDR3: TGTGCCAGCAGCTTAGCGGGGGGCGGGGAGCTGTTTTTT.

The rearrangement joins TRBV19 to TRBJ1-2; D remains unclear. This CDR3 comprises 14 residues. Germline CDR1 reads LNHDA; CDR2 reads SQIVND (reference sequence). Trimming pared 6 bases from V and 5 bases from J, leaving 16 bases between. The CDR3 DNA is TGTGCCAGTAGCAGTCGGACCACCCAGTATGGCTACACCTTC. Translation gives CASSSRTTQYGYTF.

The chain links TRBV19 to TRBJ2-7; no clear D. Deletions cut 6 bases from V and 2 bases from J, with 11 bases between. CDR3 length equals 13 residues. Germline assignment: CDR1 LNHDA and CDR2 SQIVND (reference sequence). The CDR3 loop reads CASRGYGAYEQYF. CDR3 sequence (DNA): TGTGCCAGTAGGGGGTACGGCGCCTACGAGCAGTACTTC.

This sequence joins TRBV7-6 and TRBJ2-2; D might be TRBD2 (6 bases). Germline assignment: CDR1 SGHVS and CDR2 FNYEAQ. CDR3 length equals 18 residues. Trimming cost V 5 bases and J 2 bases, with 21 bases left between them. CDR3 bases: TGTGCCAGCAGCGAACCCTTTTGGCGGGGTATTAACACCGGGGAGCTGTTTTTT. Its translation is CASSEPFWRGINTGELFF.

This clonotype has just a few counts. The chain combines TRBV20-1 with TRBJ1-2; 9 bases fit TRBD1. The V gene's germline CDR1 is DFQATT and CDR2 SNEGSKA (reference sequence). Trimming removed 5 bases from V and 1 base from J; junction bases left unmatched: 8. The CDR3 spans 15 residues. CDR3 bases: TGCAGTGCTCGAAACCGGGACAGGGTTAACTATGGCTACACCTTC. It yields the protein CSARNRDRVNYGYTF.

The sample holds a few counts of this clonotype. V and J are TRBV20-1 and TRBJ1-5; D perhaps matches TRBD1 (5 bases). V lost 3 bases and J lost 0, with 15 bases in between. This CDR3 has 16 amino acids. Germline assignment: CDR1 DFQATT and CDR2 SNEGSKA (reference sequence). The CDR3 nucleotides are TGCAGTGCTAGTCTCGGGGGAGCGTTTAGCAATCAGCCCCAGCATTTT. It encodes CSASLGGAFSNQPQHF.